The 26 T cell receptor beta chains below come from one sample, sequenced in a study of T cell responses to AZD1222 COVID-19 vaccine. Generated by immunoSEQ multiplex PCR, the TCRdb table keeps only in-frame clones and is missing some. The sample records 150,000 to 200,000 clones, about nine tenths being singletons. This material consisted of peripheral blood, taken 28 days after the second AZD1222 dose. The receptor source for this set is an adult who received the AZD1222 COVID-19 vaccine.

The rearrangement links TRBV18 to TRBJ2-2, with 7 bases lining up with TRBD1. J gave up 6 bases and V 1 base, and 5 bases lay outside the gene matches. The CDR3 contains 15 residues. The germline V gene has CDR1 KGHSH and CDR2 LQKENI. The CDR3 is CASSPQRQGAGELFF. In DNA, the CDR3 is TGTGCCAGCTCACCACAGCGACAGGGTGCCGGGGAGCTGTTTTTT.

This chain connects TRBV2 to TRBJ1-4; D is uncertain. In germline, CDR1 is SNHLY, CDR2 FYNNEI. Between the trimmed V and J ends, which lost 10 bases and 7 bases, there was a span of 16 bases. The CDR3 is made up of 13 amino acids. The CDR3, as DNA: TGTGCCACTACGGTAGGGATTCCTGAAAAACTGTTTTTT. Its translation is CATTVGIPEKLFF. The complete variable domain, with remaining parts taken from reference TRBV2 and TRBJ1-4, reads EPEVTQTPSHQVTQMGQEVILRCVPISNHLYFYWYRQILGQKVEFLVSFYNNEISEKSEIFDDQFSVERPDGSNFTLKIRSTKLEDSAMYFCATTVGIPEKLFFGSGTQLSVL.

The rearrangement uses TRBV4-1 and TRBJ1-2; D is undetermined. CDR1 MGHRA and CDR2 YSYEKL come from the germline V gene. Deletions cut 4 bases from V and 6 bases from J, with 15 bases between. The CDR3 length is 14 residues. Written as DNA, the CDR3 is TGCGCCAGCAGCCTAACAGTCCTCGCTAATGGCTACACCTTC. This sequence encodes CASSLTVLANGYTF.

This chain uses TRBV11-1 with TRBJ1-1; D is uncertain. CDR3 length: 14 amino acids. Per germline, CDR1 SGHAT and CDR2 FQDESV (reference sequence). V was pared by 0 bases and J by 4 bases, with 9 bases between. CDR3 in amino acids: CASSLAEGATEAFF. The CDR3 DNA follows: TGTGCCAGCAGCTTAGCGGAAGGTGCCACTGAAGCTTTCTTT. Full variable domain (rest looked up from reference TRBV11-1 and TRBJ1-1): EAEVAQSPRYKITEKSQAVAFWCDPISGHATLYWYRQILGQGPELLVQFQDESVVDDSQLPKDRFSAERLKGVDSTLKIQPAELGDSAMYLCASSLAEGATEAFFGQGTRLTVV.

A single count supports this clone. V usage is TRBV18 and J usage is TRBJ2-7; 8 bases are shared with TRBD1. This CDR3 is built from 13 residues. Germline values: CDR1 KGHSH, CDR2 LQKENI. V lost 4 bases to trimming and J lost 4 bases; unmatched junction nucleotides: 3. The CDR3 is CASSLRDRYEQYF. The CDR3 DNA reads TGTGCCAGCTCACTCAGGGACAGGTACGAGCAGTACTTC.

In this sample, this clone turned up a few times. The chain couples TRBV28 to TRBJ2-7; D may be TRBD1 or TRBD2 (5 bases each). V gave up 5 bases and J gave up 2 bases, with 10 bases separating them. The germline gives CDR1 MDHEN, CDR2 SYDVKM. The length of the CDR3 is 13 residues. The CDR3 DNA sequence: TGTGCCAGCAGTGGGACGGCAACCTACGAGCAGTACTTC. Translated, it gives CASSGTATYEQYF.

V usage is TRBV4-2 and J usage is TRBJ1-1; TRBD1 agrees at 7 bases. This CDR3 region has 17 residues. Trimming cost V 4 bases and J 0 bases; bases outside gene matches: 11. The germline V gene has CDR1 LGHNA and CDR2 YNFKEQ. CDR3 loop: CASSPPSGTVVNTEAFF. As DNA, the CDR3 is TGTGCCAGCAGCCCCCCGTCCGGGACAGTCGTGAACACTGAAGCTTTCTTT.

This clone was counted once. J is TRBJ1-5 and V is TRBV5-8; 8 nucleotides match TRBD1. This CDR3 spans 15 amino acids. Germline V gives CDR1 SGHTS, CDR2 YDEGEE. With V trimmed by 2 bases and J by 4 bases, 5 bases remained unmatched. CDR3 protein: CASSLRGQGNQPQHF. In DNA, the CDR3 is TGTGCCAGCAGCTTAAGAGGACAGGGAAATCAGCCCCAGCATTTT.

V usage is TRBV7-9 and J usage is TRBJ2-1, with D hard to call. The CDR3 length is 15 residues. CDR1 and CDR2 (germline): SEHNR, FQNEAQ (reference sequence). Trimming left V 1 base short and J 2 bases short, with 9 bases between. This chain's CDR3 is CASSLGALAYNEQFF. CDR3 DNA: TGTGCCAGCAGCTTAGGGGCTTTAGCCTACAATGAGCAGTTCTTC. Drawing the rest from reference TRBV7-9 and TRBJ2-1, the complete variable domain is DTGVSQNPRHKITKRGQNVTFRCDPISEHNRLYWYRQTLGQGPEFLTYFQNEAQLEKSRLLSDRFSAERPKGSFSTLEIQRTEQGDSAMYLCASSLGALAYNEQFFGPGTRLTVL.

The V call is TRBV4-1, the J call TRBJ2-3, with a tentative D call TRBD1 (6 bases). CDR3 size: 12 residues. The V and J ends lost 6 bases and 5 bases respectively, with 9 bases between them. Germline CDR1 is MGHRA and CDR2 is YSYEKL. CDR3 nucleotides: TGCGCCAGCAGAAAGACAGGAGATACGCAGTATTTT. Translating gives CASRKTGDTQYF.

The CDR3 region has the DNA TGTGCCAGCAGTTACTCGAGGCGGGGGAAAAACATTCAGTACTTC. Its translation: CASSYSRRGKNIQYF. V and J are TRBV6-5 and TRBJ2-4, with 7 bases identical to TRBD2. Germline trimming cut 0 bases from V and 4 bases from J; bases unmatched to any gene: 3. Per the germline V gene, CDR1 is MNHEY and CDR2 is SVGAGI. The CDR3 runs 15 residues.

The rearrangement links TRBV7-9 to TRBJ2-7; D is possibly TRBD1 (6 bases). V shed 3 bases and J shed 5 bases, with 14 bases lying between them. The length of the CDR3 is 14 residues. Germline values: CDR1 SEHNR, CDR2 FQNEAQ (reference sequence). This chain's CDR3 is CASSFGQGLDEQYF. CDR3 bases: TGTGCCAGCAGCTTCGGGCAGGGGCTAGACGAGCAGTACTTC.

The rearrangement joins TRBV18 to TRBJ1-2; TRBD1 matches 9 bases. The CDR3 has 14 residues. The germline CDR1 and CDR2 sequences are KGHSH and LQKENI. Losses at the gene ends were 6 bases for V and 3 bases for J; bases not matched to a gene: 5. Here the CDR3 reads CASSAQGAHYGYTF. The CDR3 DNA is TGTGCCAGCTCGGCACAGGGGGCCCACTATGGCTACACCTTC.

The chain is built from TRBV3-1 (or the pseudogene TRBV3-2) and TRBJ1-2; TRBD1 aligns across 7 bases. The V segment lost 4 bases and the J segment 0 bases; nucleotides outside the gene matches: 2. The CDR3 runs to 14 residues. Germline CDR1 is LGHDT and CDR2 is YNNKEL (reference sequence). The CDR3 here is CASSPGTANYGYTF. The CDR3 DNA sequence: TGTGCCAGCAGCCCCGGGACAGCTAACTATGGCTACACCTTC.

V is TRBV30 and J is TRBJ2-7; D unresolved. This CDR3 is built from 13 residues. Trimming took 0 bases from V and 2 from J, leaving 8 bases between them. CDR1 and CDR2 from the germline V gene are GTSNPN and SVGIG (reference sequence). CDR3 DNA: TGTGCCTGGAGTGTAGGGTATACCTACGAGCAGTACTTC. Residues: CAWSVGYTYEQYF.

The V and J genes are TRBV7-2 and TRBJ2-3; 11 bases are a match to TRBD2. Germline trimming cut 5 bases from V and 5 bases from J; bases unmatched to any gene: 6. CDR1 is SGHTA and CDR2 is FQGNSA in the germline V gene. The CDR3 is 15 amino acids. CDR3: CASSTRLAGGDTQYF. CDR3 coding DNA: TGTGCCAGCAGCACCCGCCTAGCGGGGGGAGATACGCAGTATTTT.

CDR3 loop: CASSLSRGLGYGYTF. The CDR3 nucleotides are TGTGCCAGCAGTTTATCGAGGGGGCTGGGCTATGGCTACACCTTC. This chain connects TRBV27 to TRBJ1-2, with 7 nucleotides matching TRBD1. V gave up 0 bases and J gave up 4 bases; unmatched junction bases: 5. Germline V gene lookup returns CDR1 MNHEY and CDR2 SMNVEV (reference sequence). This CDR3 comprises 15 residues.

This clone was picked up one time. The chain employs TRBV4-3 and TRBJ2-7, with TRBD2 as a possible D gene (5 bases). There are 15 residues in the CDR3. Trimming took off 4 bases at V and 0 bases at J, with 13 bases between the two ends. CDR1 is LGHNA and CDR2 is YSLEER in the germline V gene. The CDR3 bases are TGCGCCAGCAGCCTTTGGCGGACTGCCTCCTACGAGCAGTACTTC. This encodes CASSLWRTASYEQYF.

This rearrangement joins TRBV30 to TRBJ1-2, with 10 bases fitting TRBD1. CDR1 GTSNPN and CDR2 SVGIG come from the germline V gene (reference sequence). The CDR3 extends over 14 amino acids. Trimming removed 1 base from V and 5 bases from J; junction bases left unmatched: 4. CDR3 DNA sequence: TGTGCCTGGAGTGGGGGGACAGGGGCTTATGGCTACACCTTC. It encodes CAWSGGTGAYGYTF.

The chain is built from TRBV5-1 and TRBJ1-1; maybe TRBD1 (5 bases). The length of the CDR3 is 16 residues. Germline lookup yields CDR1 SGHRS and CDR2 YFSETQ. V was clipped by 2 bases and J by 4 bases, with 18 bases between them. The CDR3 loop is CASSFGGIGPSTEAFF. CDR3 in DNA: TGCGCCAGCAGCTTTGGGGGGATAGGGCCCTCCACTGAAGCTTTCTTT. Supplemented by reference TRBV5-1 and TRBJ1-1, the full variable domain reads KAGVTQTPRYLIKTRGQQVTLSCSPISGHRSVSWYQQTPGQGLQFLFEYFSETQRNKGNFPGRFSGRQFSNSRSEMNVSTLELGDSALYLCASSFGGIGPSTEAFFGQGTRLTVV.

The chain employs TRBV9 and TRBJ2-7, with 7 bases aligning to TRBD1. This CDR3 is 16 amino acids long. With 4 bases clipped from V and 2 bases from J, the junction kept 12 bases outside the gene matches. Per the germline V gene, CDR1 is SGDLS and CDR2 is YYNGEE. The CDR3 DNA is TGTGCCAGCAGCTTCGCTGGACAGGAGAGAGCCTACGAGCAGTACTTC. Translation: CASSFAGQERAYEQYF.

The chain carries TRBV5-8 and TRBJ2-5, with TRBD1 matching 7 bases. This CDR3 comprises 15 residues. The J segment lost 1 base and the V segment lost 4 bases, leaving 7 bases of the junction unmatched. Germline V gene data show CDR1 as SGHTS and CDR2 as YDEGEE. DNA for the CDR3: TGTGCCAGCAGCCGGGCAGGGGGACGCCAAGAGACCCAGTACTTC. Its translation is CASSRAGGRQETQYF.

The rearrangement links TRBV3-1 (or the pseudogene TRBV3-2) to TRBJ2-7, with D perhaps being TRBD1 or TRBD2 (5 bases each). Trimming took off 1 base at V and 4 bases at J, with 17 bases between the two ends. This CDR3 comprises 16 residues. Looked up from germline, CDR1 is LGHDT and CDR2 is YNNKEL (reference sequence). The CDR3: CASSQVGTGSGYEQYF. The CDR3 nucleotides read TGTGCCAGCAGCCAAGTAGGGACGGGATCAGGTTACGAGCAGTACTTC.

This clone appeared once. V gene TRBV7-8 combines with J gene TRBJ1-2, with 9 bases fitting TRBD1. There are 19 residues in the CDR3. Losses at the gene ends were 1 base for V and 6 bases for J; bases not matched to a gene: 18. CDR1 and CDR2 from the germline V gene are SGHVS and FQNEAQ. The CDR3: CASSLVAWDRDVQGDGYTF. CDR3 nucleotide sequence: TGTGCCAGCAGCTTAGTCGCATGGGACAGGGATGTTCAAGGTGATGGCTACACCTTC.

CDR3 sequence reads: CASSLGALQGTFF. CDR3 DNA sequence: TGTGCCAGCAGCTTAGGGGCGCTTCAAGGAACTTTCTTT. The chain couples TRBV7-9 to TRBJ1-1; D unclear. Between the trimmed V and J ends, which lost 1 base and 12 bases, there was a span of 15 bases. Germline assignment: CDR1 SEHNR and CDR2 FQNEAQ (reference sequence). The CDR3 contains 13 residues.

The gene calls are TRBV19 and TRBJ1-5, with D possibly TRBD1 on 5 matching bases. V was cut by 7 bases and J by 4 bases, with 23 bases left in between. The CDR3 has 17 amino acids. The germline gives CDR1 LNHDA, CDR2 SQIVND (reference sequence). The CDR3 protein is CASMTTEGQGANQPQHF. CDR3 sequence (DNA): TGTGCCAGTATGACGACAGAGGGCCAAGGTGCAAATCAGCCCCAGCATTTT. The full variable domain, its missing parts supplied by reference TRBV19 and TRBJ1-5, is DGGITQSPKYLFRKEGQNVTLSCEQNLNHDAMYWYRQDPGQGLRLIYYSQIVNDFQKGDIAEGYSVSREKKESFPLTVTSAQKNPTAFYLCASMTTEGQGANQPQHFGDGTRLSIL.